One sample yielded the 10 T cell receptor beta chains listed below, sequenced in a study of cytomegalovirus exposure and HLA in healthy donors. PCR employed 60 Vbeta and 13 Jbeta primers. Sequencing was performed with immunoSEQ multiplex PCR; in TCRdb, only in-frame clones are kept and a portion is missing. The table records approximately 150,000 clones, 82% of them present only once. The specimen was PBMCs. The receptors originated from a male donor in good health and CMV-seronegative.

The genes are TRBV4-3 and TRBJ2-7; TRBD2 might be the D (6 bases). This CDR3 is built from 16 residues. V was trimmed by 0 bases and J by 7 bases, leaving 19 bases between them. Per germline, CDR1 LGHNA and CDR2 YSLEER. CDR3 sequence: CASSQDEGGPASEQYF. The CDR3 DNA is TGCGCCAGCAGCCAAGATGAGGGAGGTCCTGCGTCGGAGCAGTACTTC.

Only one count was recorded for this clone. The V and J genes are TRBV15 and TRBJ2-1, with 7 bases that match TRBD2. Germline lookup yields CDR1 LNHNV and CDR2 YYDKDF (reference sequence). With V trimmed by 1 base and J by 1 base, 4 bases remained unmatched. There are 16 residues in the CDR3. The CDR3 coding sequence is TGTGCCACCAGCAGAGGGGGGGGGTCGTCCTACAATGAGCAGTTCTTC. Its protein product is CATSRGGGSSYNEQFF.

The chain recombines TRBV9 with TRBJ2-7; 7 nucleotides match TRBD1. This CDR3 is 13 amino acids long. J lost 3 bases, V lost 3 bases, and 3 bases had no gene match. Germline V lookup: CDR1 SGDLS, CDR2 YYNGEE. The DNA for the CDR3 is TGTGCCAGCAGCGACCGACAGGGCTACGAGCAGTACTTC. This codes for CASSDRQGYEQYF.

This chain connects TRBV15 to TRBJ1-4; possibly TRBD1 for D (5 bases). This CDR3 has 15 residues. V shed 1 base and J shed 8 bases, with 14 bases lying between them. Per germline, CDR1 LNHNV and CDR2 YYDKDF (reference sequence). CDR3 protein: CATSRVRQGGEKLFF. Here the CDR3 DNA reads TGTGCCACCAGCAGAGTAAGGCAGGGTGGGGAAAAACTGTTTTTT.

This chain links TRBV25-1 with TRBJ1-1; 7 nucleotides line up with TRBD1. The CDR3 covers 13 residues. The germline V gene encodes CDR1 MGHDK and CDR2 SYGVNS. V lost 9 bases to trimming and J lost 1 base; unmatched junction nucleotides: 5. The CDR3 nucleotides are TGTGCCAGTCAGACAGGGTGGAACACTGAAGCTTTCTTT. Translation: CASQTGWNTEAFF. Filled out from reference TRBV25-1 and TRBJ1-1, the complete variable domain reads EADIYQTPRYLVIGTGKKITLECSQTMGHDKMYWYQQDPGMELHLIHYSYGVNSTEKGDLSSESTVSRIRTEHFPLTLESARPSHTSQYLCASQTGWNTEAFFGQGTRLTVV.

The V and J genes are TRBV5-4 and TRBJ1-4, with TRBD1 matching over 7 bases. Per the germline V gene, CDR1 is SGHNT and CDR2 is YYREEE (reference sequence). After removal of 4 bases from V and 4 bases from J, the junction contained 4 bases not matched to a gene. This CDR3 region has 14 residues. CDR3 in amino acids: CASSTSGGNEKLFF. DNA for the CDR3: TGTGCCAGCAGCACCTCAGGGGGTAATGAAAAACTGTTTTTT. The full variable domain, in which reference TRBV5-4 and TRBJ1-4 provide the parts outside the CDR3, is ETGVTQSPTHLIKTRGQQVTLRCSSQSGHNTVSWYQQALGQGPQFIFQYYREEENGRGNFPPRFSGLQFPNYSSELNVNALELDDSALYLCASSTSGGNEKLFFGSGTQLSVL.

The V gene is TRBV28, the J gene TRBJ2-7; TRBD2 aligns across 16 bases. V shed 7 bases and J 3 bases; nucleotides not matched to a gene: 12. Germline CDR1 MDHEN, CDR2 SYDVKM. This CDR3 is 18 amino acids long. The CDR3 DNA reads TGTGCCAGCACCTCAGGGGGGACTAGCGGGAGGGGTGTCTACGAGCAGTACTTC. Protein sequence: CASTSGGTSGRGVYEQYF.

This clone was found a few times. V is TRBV4-1 and J is TRBJ2-5; 10 bases are shared with TRBD2. Trimming at V came to 1 base and at J to 4 bases, leaving 18 bases not matched to a gene. This CDR3 spans 20 amino acids. Germline V gene lookup returns CDR1 MGHRA and CDR2 YSYEKL. CDR3 sequence reads: CASSQALGASGSSVGETQYF. CDR3 nucleotide sequence: TGCGCCAGCAGCCAAGCGTTAGGGGCTAGCGGGAGTTCAGTAGGAGAGACCCAGTACTTC.

This clone was counted a single time. The chain has TRBV5-1 and TRBJ2-7, with TRBD2 matching over 9 bases. Germline V gene lookup returns CDR1 SGHRS and CDR2 YFSETQ. The CDR3 runs 15 residues. Trimming removed 2 bases from V and 5 bases from J; junction bases left unmatched: 8. This chain's CDR3 is CASSFLAGGRDEQYF. The CDR3, as DNA: TGCGCCAGCAGCTTTCTTGCGGGAGGGCGCGACGAGCAGTACTTC.

This clone was counted a few times. The chain recombines TRBV4-3 with TRBJ2-3; D perhaps matches TRBD2 (6 bases). Trimming shortened V by 3 bases and J by 9 bases, and 16 bases separated the two germline ends. Germline CDR1 LGHNA, CDR2 YSLEER. The CDR3 loop spans 14 amino acids. CDR3 sequence: CASSQGLLGGTQYF. In nucleotides, the CDR3 is TGCGCCAGCAGCCAGGGACTCCTCGGAGGCACGCAGTATTTT.